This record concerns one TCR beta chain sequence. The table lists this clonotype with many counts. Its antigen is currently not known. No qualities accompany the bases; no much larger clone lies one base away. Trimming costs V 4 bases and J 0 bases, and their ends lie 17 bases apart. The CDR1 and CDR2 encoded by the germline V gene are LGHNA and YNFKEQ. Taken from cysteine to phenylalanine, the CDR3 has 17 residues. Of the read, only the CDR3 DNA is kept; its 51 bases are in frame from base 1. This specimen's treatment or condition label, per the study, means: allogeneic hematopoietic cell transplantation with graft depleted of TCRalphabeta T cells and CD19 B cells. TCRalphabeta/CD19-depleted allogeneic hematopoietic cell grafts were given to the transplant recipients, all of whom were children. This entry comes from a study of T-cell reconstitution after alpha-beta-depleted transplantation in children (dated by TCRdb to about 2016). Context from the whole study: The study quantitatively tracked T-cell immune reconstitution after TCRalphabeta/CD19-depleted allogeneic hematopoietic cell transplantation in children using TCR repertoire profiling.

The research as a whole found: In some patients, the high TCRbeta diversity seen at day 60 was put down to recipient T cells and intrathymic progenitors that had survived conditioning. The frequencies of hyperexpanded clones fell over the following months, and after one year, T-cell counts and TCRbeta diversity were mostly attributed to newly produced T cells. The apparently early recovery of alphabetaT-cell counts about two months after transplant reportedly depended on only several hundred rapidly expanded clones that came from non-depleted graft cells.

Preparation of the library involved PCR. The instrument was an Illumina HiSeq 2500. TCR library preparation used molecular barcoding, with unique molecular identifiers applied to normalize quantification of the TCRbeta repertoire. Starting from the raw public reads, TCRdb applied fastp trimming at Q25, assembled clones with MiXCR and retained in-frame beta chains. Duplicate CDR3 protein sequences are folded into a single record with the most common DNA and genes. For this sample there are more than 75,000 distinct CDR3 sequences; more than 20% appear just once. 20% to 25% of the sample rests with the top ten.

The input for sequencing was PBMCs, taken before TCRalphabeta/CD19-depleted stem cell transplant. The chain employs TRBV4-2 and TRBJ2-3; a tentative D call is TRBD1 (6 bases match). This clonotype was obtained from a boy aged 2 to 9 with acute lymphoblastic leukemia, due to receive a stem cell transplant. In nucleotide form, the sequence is TGTGCCAGCAGCCGACCCTCTGGACAGCCTAGCACAGATACGCAGTATTTT. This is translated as CASSRPSGQPSTDTQYF.